These 7 T cell receptor beta chains came from one sample sequenced in a study of blood T cell repertoires in COVID-19. Libraries were prepared by immunoSEQ multiplex PCR; TCRdb keeps only in-frame clonotypes and omits some of them. The data hold fewer than 400,000 clones, with over 90% observed a single time. Sequenced sample: PBMCs or T cells enriched from blood (not recorded which). These receptors originate from a woman under 40 who had been exposed to COVID-19.

V gene TRBV6-5 combines with J gene TRBJ1-3, with a possible D match to TRBD1 (5 bases). Germline V gene sequence: CDR1 MNHEY, CDR2 SVGAGI. Trimming took 4 bases from V and 0 from J, leaving 13 bases between them. The CDR3 consists of 16 residues. CDR3 nucleotides: TGTGCCAGCAGTTCGGGGACTTCCTACTCTGGAAACACCATATATTTT. Protein sequence: CASSSGTSYSGNTIYF.

The chain employs TRBV6-5 and TRBJ1-5; D is perhaps TRBD1 (6 bases). Trimming shortened V by 6 bases and J by 4 bases, and 13 bases separated the two germline ends. Germline V gives CDR1 MNHEY, CDR2 SVGAGI. The CDR3 length is 14 residues. Written as DNA, the CDR3 is TGTGCCAGCAGGGGCTCAGGGGCGAATCAGCCCCAGCATTTT. Encoded protein: CASRGSGANQPQHF.

This clone was picked up one time. The rearrangement joins TRBV7-9 to TRBJ2-1, with D possibly TRBD2 on 5 matching bases. The V gene lost 8 bases and the J gene lost 6 bases, with 20 bases spanning the gap. The CDR3 runs 15 residues. The germline V gene has CDR1 SEHNR and CDR2 FQNEAQ (reference sequence). The CDR3 is CASQVRLRGGNEQFF. In DNA, the CDR3 is TGTGCCAGCCAGGTACGGCTCAGAGGAGGCAATGAGCAGTTCTTC.

DNA for the CDR3: TGTGCCTCCCAATACGGGGAGGGAAAACTGTTTTTT. Its translation: CASQYGEGKLFF. The chain carries TRBV19 and TRBJ1-4; D not certain. Germline V gene data show CDR1 as LNHDA and CDR2 as SQIVND (reference sequence). This CDR3 is 12 amino acids long. Between the trimmed V and J ends, which lost 11 bases and 10 bases, there was a span of 17 bases.

The CDR3 is CASSPTGIDTQYF. DNA of the CDR3: TGTGCCAGCAGCCCTACAGGGATAGATACGCAGTATTTT. The chain couples TRBV7-3 to TRBJ2-3; TRBD1 might be the D (6 bases). The CDR3 is 13 residues long. Germline V lookup: CDR1 SGHTA, CDR2 FQGTGA. Deletions cut 5 bases from V and 5 bases from J, with 11 bases between.

The J gene is TRBJ2-6, the V gene TRBV5-1; tentative D call: TRBD2 (6 bases). This CDR3 contains 15 residues. The germline gives CDR1 SGHRS, CDR2 YFSETQ. Trimming took off 0 bases at V and 8 bases at J, with 12 bases between the two ends. The CDR3 sequence: CASSLVGGRTNVLTF. Here the CDR3 DNA reads TGCGCCAGCAGCTTGGTGGGAGGTAGGACCAACGTCCTGACTTTC.

The gene calls are TRBV5-1 and TRBJ2-2; D is possibly TRBD2 (7 bases). The germline V gene encodes CDR1 SGHRS and CDR2 YFSETQ. The CDR3 covers 16 residues. The V end was cut by 0 bases, the J end by 6 bases, with 15 bases between. The CDR3 sequence is CASSLAAGARAGELFF. The CDR3 DNA reads as TGCGCCAGCAGCTTGGCGGCGGGGGCAAGGGCCGGGGAGCTGTTTTTT.